This T cell receptor (beta chain) was recovered during a study of T cell responses to AZD1222 COVID-19 vaccine. Whole-study results and caveats: AZD1222 recipients seropositive at baseline numbered only 5 to 7. Reports say nearly half of spike-specific TCRs go after unmutated variant regions.

This clone appeared a single time. Its target is unknown. TCRdb keeps only in-frame clones here, not all; method: immunoSEQ multiplex PCR. The sample lists over 200,000 clones, approximately 94% occurring once. The CDR3 is made up of 12 amino acids. With 5 bases removed from V and 3 bases from J, the gap between germline ends came to 7 bases. This chain links TRBV12-3 or TRBV12-4 with TRBJ1-1; no clear D gene. The TCR originated in an adult who received the MenACWY meningococcal vaccine as a control. The sequencing used peripheral blood, collected 28 days after the second dose of the MenACWY control vaccine. The CDR3 nucleotides read TGTGCCAGCAGTGTCCGGGACACTGAAGCTTTCTTT. Amino acid sequence: CASSVRDTEAFF.